This entry concerns a single TCR beta chain. Antigen unknown. These data come from a study of long-term antiretroviral therapy in people with HIV. General observations from the study: No data on ART adherence, viral resistance or therapy changes. CDR3 length ranges were narrower in HIV repertoires than in controls.

Cryopreserved PBMC samples of about 1-10 million cells were used for DNA extraction. V lost 6 bases and J 1 base, leaving 10 bases between the germline ends. The V gene's germline CDR1 is SNHLY and CDR2 FYNNEI. The CDR3 has 15 residues. At the survey level, the v3.0 immunoSEQ assay was run. Using immunoSEQ multiplex PCR, the repertoire was profiled, and TCRdb retains in-frame clones only, with some absent. Among about 14,000 clones, more than 65% were seen once, and the ten largest hold 6% to 8%. The clonotype comes from a young man with HIV. V is TRBV2 and J is TRBJ2-6, with TRBD2 as a possible D gene (6 bases). The source was unsorted PBMCs, collected 0.4 years after starting antiretroviral therapy. The DNA of the CDR3 is TGTGCCAGCAGCCCTGGGGGGTCTGGGGCCAACGTCCTGACTTTC. Residues: CASSPGGSGANVLTF.